Following are 4 T cell receptor beta chains from one sample sequenced in a study of breast tumors, draining lymph nodes, adjacent tissues. Breast cancer patients provided tissue from their axillary draining lymph nodes. TCRdb analysed the multiplex PCR reads with MiXCR anew, one entry per CDR3 protein. The table has about 270,000 distinct CDR3 sequences, over 30% seen once. Material for sequencing was axillary lymph node tissue. These receptor sequences come from a female donor with breast cancer. Some clones in this sample may be carry-over from other donors' samples.

Notes on this clonotype: This may be a read error, as it is one base from a much larger clone. J is TRBJ2-3 and V is TRBV5-4; either TRBD1 or TRBD2 may fit D (5 bases each). Trimming pared 1 base from V and 3 bases from J, leaving 15 bases between. CDR1 SGHNT and CDR2 YYREEE come from the germline V gene (reference sequence). This CDR3 has 16 amino acids. CDR3 protein: CASSLSGARGTDTQYF. CDR3 DNA sequence: TGTGCCAGCAGCTTGTCTGGCGCGAGGGGTACAGATACGCAGTATTTT.

This clonotype was picked up a small number of times. This may stem from a read error, because a much larger clone lies one nucleotide away. The chain carries TRBV20-1 and TRBJ2-5; 7 nucleotides agree with TRBD2. This CDR3 comprises 14 residues. Germline V gene data show CDR1 as DFQATT and CDR2 as SNEGSKA (reference sequence). The CDR3 is CSGGGSGRQVTQYF. The CDR3 coding sequence is TGCAGTGGGGGGGGGTCTGGGAGACAAGTGACCCAGTACTTC.

This clonotype was seen a few times. The rearrangement joins TRBV3-1 to TRBJ2-1, with a weak D call TRBD1 (6 bases). Trimming took 0 bases from V and 5 from J, leaving 11 bases between them. Per the germline V gene, CDR1 is LGHDT and CDR2 is YNNKEL (reference sequence). This CDR3 contains 15 residues. CDR3 nucleotide sequence: TGTGCCAGCAGCCAAGACACAGGGATGAACAATGAGCAGTTCTTC. It is translated as CASSQDTGMNNEQFF.

This chain links TRBV5-5 with TRBJ1-4, with 9 bases lining up with TRBD1. This CDR3 spans 16 amino acids. The trim removed 4 bases at V and 2 bases at J, leaving 6 bases unmatched. Per germline, CDR1 SGHKS and CDR2 YYEKEE (reference sequence). CDR3: CASSPTGTGTNEKLFF. For the CDR3, the DNA is TGTGCCAGCAGCCCCACCGGGACAGGGACTAATGAAAAACTGTTTTTT.